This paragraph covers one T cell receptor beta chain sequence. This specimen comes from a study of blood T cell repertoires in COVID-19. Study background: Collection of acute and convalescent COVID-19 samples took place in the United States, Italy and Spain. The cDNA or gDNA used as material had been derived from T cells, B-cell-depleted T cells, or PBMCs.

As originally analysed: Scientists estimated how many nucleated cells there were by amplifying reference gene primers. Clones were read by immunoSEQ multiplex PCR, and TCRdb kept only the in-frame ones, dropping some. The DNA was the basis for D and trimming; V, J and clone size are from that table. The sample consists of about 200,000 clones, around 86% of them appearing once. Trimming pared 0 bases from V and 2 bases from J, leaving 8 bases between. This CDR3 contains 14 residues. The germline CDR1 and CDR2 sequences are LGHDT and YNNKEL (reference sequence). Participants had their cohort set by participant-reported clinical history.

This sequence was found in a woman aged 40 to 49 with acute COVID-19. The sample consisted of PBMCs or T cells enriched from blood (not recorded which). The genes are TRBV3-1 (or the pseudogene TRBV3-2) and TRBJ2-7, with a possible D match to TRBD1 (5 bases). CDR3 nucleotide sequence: TGTGCCAGCAGCCAAGATTCGACAGCCTACGAGCAGTACTTC. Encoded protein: CASSQDSTAYEQYF.